Following are 14 T cell receptor beta chains from one sample sequenced in a study of tumor-infiltrating lymphocytes in primary liver carcinoma. In addition to blood RNA drawn from unsorted whole blood, germline DNA was extracted. TCR beta cDNA was prepared out of roughly 500 ng total RNA by means of a constant-region primer. Researchers made the TCR beta libraries by running three nested multiplex PCR rounds with slightly modified ARM-PCR. For around 11 cycles apiece, the opening two PCR rounds ran with TRBV1-TRBV30 forward primers and a C-beta reverse primer. TCRdb re-called the multiplex PCR reads with MiXCR, one entry per CDR3 protein. The sample consists of hundreds of thousands of distinct CDR3 sequences, about three fifths of them appearing once. Sequencing was carried out using peripheral blood. These receptors were collected from a woman in her thirties with primary liver carcinoma and hepatitis B virus infection.

Remarks on this clonotype: Just one base apart from a much larger clone, this may be a read error. Since the CDR3 does not end with the conserved phenylalanine or tryptophan, this likely comes from a read error. The rearrangement uses TRBV12-3 or TRBV12-4 and TRBJ1-1, with a weak D call TRBD1 (5 bases). The ends were cut back, 5 bases at V and 1 base at J, with 14 bases in the middle. This CDR3 is built from 15 residues. CDR3 nucleotide sequence: TGTGCCAGCAGTACACGACAGTTATCGAACACTGAAGCTTTCCTT. Translation gives CASSTRQLSNTEAFL.

The gene calls are TRBV5-4 and TRBJ2-2, with D hard to call. Germline V lookup: CDR1 SGHNT, CDR2 YYREEE (reference sequence). CDR3 length equals 12 residues. Trimming took 0 bases from V and 6 from J, leaving 3 bases between them. The CDR3 reads CASSLASGELFF. The CDR3, as DNA: TGTGCCAGCAGCTTGGCCTCCGGGGAGCTGTTTTTT.

As for this clonotype: The junction differs from germline at one of its ends, possibly a read error. The CDR3 reads CAGSSPLGQTAAQYF. The CDR3 region has the DNA TGTGCCGGCAGTTCGCCCTTAGGACAGACCGCGGCTCAGTACTTC. J is TRBJ2-4 and V is TRBV12-3 or TRBV12-4, with D possibly TRBD1 on 6 matching bases. This CDR3 is built from 15 residues.

The chain joins TRBV28 to TRBJ2-1, with TRBD2 matching 8 bases. Germline V lookup: CDR1 MDHEN, CDR2 SYDVKM. The V gene end was trimmed by 2 bases and the J gene end by 3 bases; junction bases not matched to a gene: 3. This CDR3 spans 15 amino acids. CDR3 protein: CASSLPLAGYNEQFF. CDR3 DNA: TGTGCCAGCAGTTTACCCCTAGCGGGCTACAATGAGCAGTTCTTC.

The rearrangement joins TRBV7-9 to TRBJ2-7; 9 bases map to TRBD2. The germline V gene encodes CDR1 SEHNR and CDR2 FQNEAQ (reference sequence). This CDR3 has 14 amino acids. The junction had 4 bases not matched to a gene; V was cut back by 1 base and J by 6 bases. This CDR3 reads CASSLVAGAGEQYF. Written as DNA, the CDR3 is TGTGCCAGCAGCTTAGTAGCGGGGGCGGGCGAGCAGTACTTC.

Regarding this clonotype: The conserved phenylalanine or tryptophan normally closing the CDR3 is absent here, so this likely arose from a read error. The limits of the CDR3 on the DNA are not certain, so only TCRdb's listed CDR3 is given. J is TRBJ2-3 and V is TRBV11-2; the D call of TRBD2 is as the table states it, not checked on the DNA. Termini included, the CDR3 measures 16 amino acids. Germline V CDR1 and CDR2: SGHAT, FQNNGV. CDR3 region: CASSPRETSSTDMPYS.

This rearrangement joins TRBV12-3 or TRBV12-4 to TRBJ2-7; no clear D. V was cut by 6 bases and J by 2 bases, with 5 bases left in between. This CDR3 is built from 11 residues. As DNA, the CDR3 is TGTGCCAGCAGCTATACCTACGAGCAGTACTTC. This translates into CASSYTYEQYF.

This clonotype was observed at least ten times. V and J are TRBV12-3 or TRBV12-4 and TRBJ1-2, with unresolved D. The CDR3 contains 12 residues. Between the trimmed V and J ends, which lost 6 bases and 8 bases, there was a span of 13 bases. CDR3 amino acids: CASRTHGGGYTF. CDR3 DNA: TGTGCCAGCAGGACACATGGAGGAGGCTACACCTTC.

Notes on this clonotype: The junction differs from germline at one of its ends, possibly a read error. The V and J genes are TRBV12-5 and TRBJ1-5, with 9 positions matching TRBD1. The CDR3 is made up of 14 amino acids. Germline V gene sequence: CDR1 LGHNT, CDR2 FRNRAP. CDR3 amino acids: CVSVTDRGAQPQHF. The CDR3 DNA reads TGTGTTAGTGTTACGGACAGGGGTGCGCAGCCTCAGCATTTT.

V is TRBV6-2 or TRBV6-3 and J is TRBJ2-1; perhaps D is TRBD1 or TRBD2 (5 bases each). The germline gives CDR1 MNHEY, CDR2 SVGEGT. V lost 10 bases, J lost 7 bases, and 14 bases lay in between. CDR3 length: 12 residues. The CDR3 is CATSSEGNEQFF. The DNA of the CDR3 is TGTGCCACCTCCTCAGAGGGGAATGAGCAGTTCTTC.

V gene TRBV21-1 combines with J gene TRBJ2-5; TRBD2, the table's D call, was not compared with the DNA. TRBV21-1 is labeled a pseudogene. CDR3 size: 14 residues. The CDR3 nucleotides are TGTGCCAGCACTAGGGGACCGCGAGAAGAGACCCAGTACTTC. Translation gives CASTRGPREETQYF.

The chain is built from TRBV6-5 and TRBJ1-3; D might be TRBD1 (5 bases). This CDR3 has 15 residues. Trimming removed 7 bases from V and 3 bases from J, with 16 bases in between. Germline CDR1 MNHEY, CDR2 SVGAGI. The CDR3 is CASTRRRTIGNTIYF. The CDR3, as DNA: TGTGCCAGCACTCGACGAAGGACAATTGGAAACACCATATATTTT.

This clonotype was counted many times. The chain couples TRBV11-1 to TRBJ2-4; TRBD1 matches 11 bases. CDR1 and CDR2 from the germline V gene are SGHAT and FQDESV (reference sequence). V lost 5 bases, J lost 0 bases, and 6 bases stayed unmatched. The CDR3 sequence is 17 residues long. The CDR3 coding sequence is TGTGCCAGCAGCCGTTCCGGGACAGGGGGAGCCAAAAACATTCAGTACTTC. It translates to CASSRSGTGGAKNIQYF.

To note about this clonotype: A much more abundant neighbour one base away suggests this may be a read error. This CDR3 is missing its conserved last phenylalanine or tryptophan, likely due to a read error. V and J are TRBV6-2 or TRBV6-3 and TRBJ1-5, with 9 bases matching TRBD1. Germline values: CDR1 MNHEY, CDR2 SVGEGT. With V trimmed by 7 bases and J by 5 bases, 6 bases remained unmatched. The CDR3 totals 14 residues. Here the CDR3 DNA reads TGTGCCAGCACTAGGGGGACAGGGTATCAGCCCCAGCATGTT. It translates to CASTRGTGYQPQHV.